The 18 T cell receptor beta chains listed next were all sequenced from one sample in a study of blood T cell repertoires in COVID-19. The table came from immunoSEQ multiplex PCR; TCRdb's copy has only in-frame clones and leaves some out. The profile covers approximately 300,000 clones, with almost 90% appearing a single time and approximately 0.98% taken by the ten largest. The sequenced sample consisted of peripheral blood. The receptors shown here come from a woman between 35 and 50 years old with COVID-19, enrolled during active disease.

This rearrangement joins TRBV28 to TRBJ2-7; TRBD1 matches at 7 bases. V lost 6 bases to trimming and J lost 1 base; unmatched junction nucleotides: 6. Germline V gives CDR1 MDHEN, CDR2 SYDVKM. The length of the CDR3 is 14 residues. The CDR3 bases are TGTGCCAGCAGAACTCCAGGGGGTTCCTACGAGCAGTACTTC. Translated: CASRTPGGSYEQYF. The entire variable domain, with the rest obtained from reference TRBV28 and TRBJ2-7, is as follows: DVKVTQSSRYLVKRTGEKVFLECVQDMDHENMFWYRQDPGLGLRLIYFSYDVKMKEKGDIPEGYSVSREKKERFSLILESASTNQTSMYLCASRTPGGSYEQYFGPGTRLTVT.

The sample holds a few counts of this clone. The chain joins TRBV6-5 to TRBJ2-3, with D possibly TRBD2 on 6 matching bases. From germline, CDR1 is MNHEY and CDR2 SVGAGI. V was clipped by 4 bases and J by 0 bases, with 8 bases between them. The CDR3 has 14 amino acids. The CDR3 loop is CASSSGTSTDTQYF. The CDR3 DNA reads TGTGCCAGCAGTTCCGGGACTAGCACAGATACGCAGTATTTT.

Points on this clone: Other DNA sequences in the sample encode the same CDR3. The chain links TRBV19 to TRBJ1-6; D is ambiguous. Per germline, CDR1 LNHDA and CDR2 SQIVND (reference sequence). Deletions cut 7 bases from V and 0 bases from J, with 7 bases between. The CDR3 has 14 residues. The DNA of the CDR3 is TGTGCCAGTATTGGGAGCTCCTATAATTCACCCCTCCACTTT. Translated, it gives CASIGSSYNSPLHF.

The rearrangement links TRBV2 to TRBJ2-7, with D possibly TRBD2 on 7 matching bases. The CDR3 is 13 residues long. Trimming left V 6 bases short and J 6 bases short, with 15 bases between. Germline V CDR1 and CDR2: SNHLY, FYNNEI. CDR3 sequence (DNA): TGTGCCAGCAGGGGGGGGCTACTCCTCGAGCAGTACTTC. Translated: CASRGGLLLEQYF.

This clone has only one observation. The chain is built from TRBV19 and TRBJ1-5; 11 bases line up with TRBD1. Germline V gives CDR1 LNHDA, CDR2 SQIVND (reference sequence). The CDR3 covers 16 residues. Losses at the gene ends were 3 bases for V and 6 bases for J; bases not matched to a gene: 7. CDR3 sequence reads: CASSIIGQGAVQPQHF. For the CDR3, the DNA is TGTGCCAGTAGTATTATAGGACAGGGGGCTGTTCAGCCCCAGCATTTT.

The genes are TRBV28 and TRBJ1-2; TRBD1 is a possible D gene (6 bases). Trimming stripped 5 bases from V and 1 base from J, with 14 bases between. CDR3 length equals 15 residues. Per germline, CDR1 MDHEN and CDR2 SYDVKM. The CDR3 coding sequence is TGTGCCAGCAGTCCCCGGACAGCCCTTAACTATGGCTACACCTTC. This gives the protein CASSPRTALNYGYTF.

The chain links TRBV29-1 to TRBJ2-7; 11 bases agree with TRBD1. In germline, CDR1 is SQVTM, CDR2 ANQGSEA. The CDR3 is 13 residues long. V lost 6 bases, J lost 6 bases, and 7 bases stayed unmatched. This CDR3 reads CSVGGQGDGEQYF. For the CDR3, the DNA is TGCAGCGTGGGGGGACAGGGGGACGGCGAGCAGTACTTC.

This rearrangement joins TRBV19 to TRBJ2-5, with 8 bases fitting TRBD1. CDR1 and CDR2 from the germline V gene are LNHDA and SQIVND (reference sequence). V shed 5 bases, J shed 4 bases, and the junction held 9 bases outside the gene matches. The CDR3 contains 15 residues. The CDR3 DNA follows: TGTGCCAGTAGTCAACCAGACAGGGGAAGAGAGACCCAGTACTTC. It is translated as CASSQPDRGRETQYF.

This chain joins TRBV7-2 and TRBJ2-1, with TRBD2 matching 11 bases. The CDR3 sequence is 16 residues long. J gave up 5 bases and V 4 bases, and 7 bases lay outside the gene matches. CDR1 is SGHTA, CDR2 FQGNSA, per germline. CDR3 in amino acids: CASSSDGTSGDNEQFF. CDR3 DNA: TGTGCCAGCAGCTCTGACGGGACTAGCGGAGACAATGAGCAGTTCTTC.

The CDR3: CASSLEWQGSPEAFF. For the CDR3, the DNA is TGCGCCAGCAGCTTGGAATGGCAGGGATCTCCTGAAGCTTTCTTT. This rearrangement joins TRBV5-1 to TRBJ1-1; tentative D call: TRBD1 (5 bases). The CDR3 is 15 residues long. The germline gives CDR1 SGHRS, CDR2 YFSETQ. With 0 bases removed from V and 6 bases from J, the gap between germline ends came to 15 bases.

V and J are TRBV6-4 and TRBJ1-6; no clear D gene. CDR1 is MRHNA, CDR2 SNTAGT, per germline. The CDR3 is 15 residues long. V lost 3 bases and J 10 bases, leaving 16 bases between the germline ends. CDR3 DNA: TGTGCCAGCAGTGAAGGCTCCCGGAGGGAATCACCCCTCCACTTT. Protein product: CASSEGSRRESPLHF.

The V and J genes are TRBV7-2 and TRBJ2-1; 10 bases agree with TRBD2. Germline V gene lookup returns CDR1 SGHTA and CDR2 FQGNSA. This CDR3 spans 15 amino acids. V lost 4 bases and J lost 6; bases outside the gene matches: 6. The CDR3 coding sequence is TGTGCCAGCAGCTACCAGCGGGGGGGCATCAATGAGCAGTTCTTC. This sequence encodes CASSYQRGGINEQFF.

This clone was counted a single time. The V and J genes are TRBV19 and TRBJ2-5; D gene ambiguous. Looked up from germline, CDR1 is LNHDA and CDR2 is SQIVND (reference sequence). The CDR3 spans 15 residues. Trimming cost V 2 bases and J 1 base, with 11 bases left between them. The CDR3 loop is CASSIRSGRQETQYF. In DNA, the CDR3 is TGTGCCAGTAGTATAAGATCGGGTCGCCAAGAGACCCAGTACTTC.

In regard to this clone: A junction boundary mismatches the germline segment, possibly from a read error. The J gene is TRBJ2-7, the V gene TRBV28; tentative D call: TRBD1 (6 bases). The CDR3 totals 15 residues. The germline V gene has CDR1 MDHEN and CDR2 SYDVKM. The CDR3 here is CASSYTETGLYEQHF. The CDR3 DNA follows: TGTGCCAGCAGTTATACCGAGACAGGACTTTACGAGCAGCACTTC.

CDR3 sequence: CASSSESDRQETQYF. The CDR3, as DNA: TGTGCCAGCAGCTCGGAATCCGACAGGCAAGAGACCCAGTACTTC. The chain has TRBV5-4 and TRBJ2-5, with a weak D call TRBD1 (6 bases). V was cut by 3 bases and J by 2 bases, with 14 bases left in between. CDR3 length equals 15 residues. The V gene's germline CDR1 is SGHNT and CDR2 YYREEE (reference sequence).

This sequence joins TRBV18 and TRBJ2-6, with a tentative D call TRBD2 (5 bases). The CDR3 totals 15 residues. Trimming stripped 6 bases from V and 0 bases from J, with 9 bases between. The germline gives CDR1 KGHSH, CDR2 LQKENI. The CDR3 coding sequence is TGTGCCAGCTCGCCTCGGGGCTCTGGGGCCAACGTCCTGACTTTC. Residues: CASSPRGSGANVLTF.

The chain links TRBV9 to TRBJ1-3, with TRBD1 matching over 9 bases. Looked up from germline, CDR1 is SGDLS and CDR2 is YYNGEE. The J segment lost 3 bases and the V segment lost 0 bases, leaving 1 base of the junction unmatched. The CDR3 is made up of 15 amino acids. As DNA, the CDR3 is TGTGCCAGCAGCGTAGAGGACAGGGGTGGAAACACCATATATTTT. It specifies CASSVEDRGGNTIYF.

The chain is built from TRBV15 and TRBJ2-3; 8 bases line up with TRBD1. Trimming at V came to 2 bases and at J to 0 bases, leaving 10 bases not matched to a gene. The CDR3 covers 18 residues. CDR1 and CDR2 (germline): LNHNV, YYDKDF (reference sequence). CDR3 in DNA: TGTGCCACCAGCAGACTTCCAGGACAGGGTTCTAGCACAGATACGCAGTATTTT. This gives the protein CATSRLPGQGSSTDTQYF.